The source of this TCR beta chain is a study of blood T cell repertoires in COVID-19. Study details: Sources were T cells, B-cell-depleted T cells, or PBMCs; the material itself was cDNA or gDNA.

Under the authors' procedure: From reference gene primer amplification, estimates of nucleated cell counts were derived. Clones were read by immunoSEQ multiplex PCR, and TCRdb kept only the in-frame ones, dropping some. For V, J and clone size, that table is used; D and trimming come from the DNA. The table includes 65,000 to 90,000 clones, about 86% detected once. This clone has a single count. The CDR3 has 12 amino acids. Per germline, CDR1 MNHEY and CDR2 SVGEGT. The V and J ends lost 3 bases and 4 bases respectively, with 7 bases between them. Sequences were obtained from peripheral blood. The chain is built from TRBV6-2 or TRBV6-3 and TRBJ2-7; possible D gene TRBD1, 5 bases. The receptor was derived from a human donor in a cohort sampled during active COVID-19. This CDR3 reads CASSYPGYEQYF. DNA for the CDR3: TGTGCCAGCAGTTATCCAGGGTACGAGCAGTACTTC.